Following are 3 T cell receptor beta chains from one sample sequenced in a study of T-cell memory formation after mild COVID-19. Each CDR3 protein is one row after TCRdb ran MiXCR on the 5' RACE reads. The sample carries 110,000 to 150,000 distinct CDR3 sequences, 11% to 15% recorded once. The source material was PBMCs or a T cell subset sorted from them (not recorded which). The receptors here all came from an adult woman who had mild COVID-19 (a few samples of this study predate the infection). Cell type and time point are not known.

V is TRBV5-6 and J is TRBJ1-3, with TRBD1 as a possible D gene (6 bases). Trimming cost V 4 bases and J 4 bases, with 12 bases left between them. This CDR3 has 14 residues. Germline V gene lookup returns CDR1 SGHDT and CDR2 YYEEEE. The CDR3 DNA follows: TGTGCCAGCAGCACCGCAGGGGCCGGAAACACCATATATTTT. Translated, it gives CASSTAGAGNTIYF.

The CDR3 sequence: CASRIQGAPTDTQYF. The CDR3, as DNA: TGTGCCAGCAGGATACAGGGGGCGCCCACAGATACGCAGTATTTT. The rearrangement links TRBV12-3 or TRBV12-4 to TRBJ2-3, with 9 bases lining up with TRBD1. The CDR3 totals 15 residues. Trimming at V came to 6 bases and at J to 2 bases, leaving 6 bases not matched to a gene.

This clonotype has only a few counts. The chain couples TRBV7-8 to TRBJ2-3; 9 bases align to TRBD2. The CDR3 has 20 residues. V trimming: 5 bases; J trimming: 0 bases; junction bases outside the gene matches: 18. The germline gives CDR1 SGHVS, CDR2 FQNEAQ. The CDR3, as DNA: TGTGCCAGCAGCCCGGGACCTGAAGGTCTAGCGGGGTCTAGCACAGATACGCAGTATTTT. This encodes CASSPGPEGLAGSSTDTQYF. The full variable domain, its missing parts supplied by reference TRBV7-8 and TRBJ2-3, is GAGVSQSPRYKVAKRGQDVALRCDPISGHVSLFWYQQALGQGPEFLTYFQNEAQLDKSGLPSDRFFAERPEGSVSTLKIQRTQQEDSAVYLCASSPGPEGLAGSSTDTQYFGPGTRLTVL.